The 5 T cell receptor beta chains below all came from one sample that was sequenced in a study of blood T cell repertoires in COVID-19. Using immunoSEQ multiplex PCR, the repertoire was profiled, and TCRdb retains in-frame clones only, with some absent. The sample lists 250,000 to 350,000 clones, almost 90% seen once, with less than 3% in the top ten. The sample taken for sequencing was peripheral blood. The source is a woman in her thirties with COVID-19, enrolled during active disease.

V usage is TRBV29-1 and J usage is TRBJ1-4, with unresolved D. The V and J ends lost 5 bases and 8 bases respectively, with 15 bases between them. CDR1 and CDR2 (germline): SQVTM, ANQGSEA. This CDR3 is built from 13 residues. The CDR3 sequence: CSVSSPGNEKLFF. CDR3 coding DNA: TGCAGCGTTTCGTCTCCGGGGAACGAAAAACTGTTTTTT.

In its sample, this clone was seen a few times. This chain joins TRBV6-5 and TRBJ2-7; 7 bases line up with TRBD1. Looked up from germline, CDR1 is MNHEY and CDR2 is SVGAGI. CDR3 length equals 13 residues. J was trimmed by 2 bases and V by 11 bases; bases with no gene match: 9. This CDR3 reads CASRGLDTYEQYF. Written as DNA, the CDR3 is TGTGCCTCCAGGGGGTTGGATACCTACGAGCAGTACTTC.

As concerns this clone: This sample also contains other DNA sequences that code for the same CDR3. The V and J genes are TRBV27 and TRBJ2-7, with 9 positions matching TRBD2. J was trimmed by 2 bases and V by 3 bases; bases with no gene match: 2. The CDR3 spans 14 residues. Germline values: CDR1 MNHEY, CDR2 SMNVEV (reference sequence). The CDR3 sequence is CASSFAGGPYEQYF. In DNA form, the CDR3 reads TGTGCCAGCAGTTTTGCGGGAGGGCCCTACGAGCAGTACTTC.

CDR3 loop: CASSPGQGARGAFF. The CDR3 bases are TGTGCCAGCAGTCCGGGACAGGGGGCGCGAGGAGCTTTCTTT. The chain links TRBV27 to TRBJ1-1, with 12 nucleotides matching TRBD1. The CDR3 has 14 residues. From germline, CDR1 is MNHEY and CDR2 SMNVEV (reference sequence). V shed 5 bases, J shed 10 bases, and the junction held 8 bases outside the gene matches.

The CDR3 here is CASAVEDTQYF. CDR3 coding DNA: TGTGCCAGTGCGGTGGAAGATACGCAGTATTTT. This sequence joins TRBV7-9 and TRBJ2-3; D is unresolved. V was cut by 9 bases and J by 5 bases, with 9 bases left in between. Germline loops: CDR1 SEHNR, CDR2 FQNEAQ (reference sequence). The CDR3 is made up of 11 amino acids.